This is a list of T cell receptor beta chains from one sample in a study of cytomegalovirus exposure and HLA in healthy donors. The method was immunoSEQ multiplex PCR; TCRdb's version includes in-frame clones alone and lacks a portion of them. The data contain some 140,000 clones, approximately 87% of them seen just once; the ten biggest clones take up 1.5%. Sequencing input: PBMCs. These receptor sequences come from a man aged 35 to 55 in good health and CMV-seronegative. Each CDR3 is given without its conserved first and last residue. Fields, in order: CDR3 length, J gene, V gene, CDR3 protein.

10,TRBJ1-1,TRBV25-1,ASSAYNTEAF
12,TRBJ1-6,TRBV5-8,ASSSGQRGSPLH
11,TRBJ1-3,TRBV28,ASSLAGGNTIY
12,TRBJ1-3,TRBV5-5,ASSFQGSGNTIY
13,TRBJ2-1,TRBV5-1,ASSLDGGAANEQF
12,TRBJ2-7,TRBV5-1,ASSVGQGVIEQY
14,TRBJ2-3,TRBV5-1,ASSLAPSTLPDTQY
14,TRBJ2-1,TRBV7-9,ASSVNPLAGRLEQF
14,TRBJ2-7,TRBV5-1,ASSFEGGGASYEQY
11,TRBJ2-1,TRBV10-3,AISEWEVNEQF
11,TRBJ1-2,TRBV4-1,ASSQTGDYGYT
11,TRBJ2-1,TRBV6-6,ASSYSVLNEQF
14,TRBJ2-2,TRBV25-1,ASSERLGPELGELF
14,TRBJ2-5,TRBV27,ASSPGTGLYWETQY
20,TRBJ2-3,TRBV30,AWSPYFAGRSLNPHLGDTQY
13,TRBJ2-5,TRBV7-3,ASSPSDRQGETQY
12,TRBJ2-1,TRBV7-3,ASSLKAGHNEQF
11,-,TRBV30,AWGASGIYEQY
14,TRBJ2-1,TRBV5-1,ASSTPTGSTFNEQF
9,TRBJ2-5,TRBV20-1,SAPIGETQY
14,TRBJ2-2,TRBV5-1,ASRGGGVPNTGELF
12,TRBJ1-5,TRBV6-4,ASRNRGNNQPQH
12,TRBJ2-5,TRBV25-1,ASRVSGSLETQY
12,TRBJ1-1,TRBV5-4,ASSLPGVNTEAF
12,TRBJ2-5,TRBV5-1,ASSSGGAGETQY
12,TRBJ2-3,TRBV5-1,ASSLLLASDTQY
13,TRBJ1-3,TRBV30,AWSLGALSGNTIY
13,TRBJ2-5,TRBV6-5,ASSLGVGAQETQY
16,TRBJ2-1,TRBV14,ASSQRLAGQRAFNEQF
13,TRBJ1-4,TRBV6-6,ASSYLEQLNEKLF
12,TRBJ1-5,TRBV2,ASSGSVAIQPQH
13,TRBJ2-1,TRBV7-9,ASSGRLAEHNEQF
11,TRBJ2-1,TRBV11-2,ASSPLGQNEQF